Following are 32 T cell receptor beta chains from one sample sequenced in a study of OX40 agonist ivuxolimab in advanced cancers. The method was immunoSEQ multiplex PCR; TCRdb's version includes in-frame clones alone and lacks a portion of them. This sample has about 98,000 clones; about 83% occur once, and the top ten carry approximately 0.54%. Here the sequenced sample was CD4+ or CD8+ T cells sorted from blood, taken in a trial of the OX40 agonist ivuxolimab. These receptors all stem from an adult with an advanced solid tumor such as melanoma, head and neck, liver or kidney cancer.

This sequence joins TRBV6-5 and TRBJ2-2; TRBD1 matches at 10 bases. CDR3 size: 15 residues. J was trimmed by 7 bases and V by 10 bases; bases with no gene match: 12. The V gene's germline CDR1 is MNHEY and CDR2 SVGAGI. The CDR3 DNA is TGTGCCACCAAAGCCGGGACAGGGGCTTTCGGGGAGCTGTTTTTT. Residues: CATKAGTGAFGELFF.

The V gene is TRBV19, the J gene TRBJ1-3; D unresolved. Germline CDR1 and CDR2: LNHDA and SQIVND (reference sequence). CDR3 size: 15 residues. V was cut by 6 bases and J by 0 bases, with 12 bases left in between. The CDR3 DNA reads as TGTGCCAGTAGCCGACGGGGAGGCTCTGGAAACACCATATATTTT. Translating it yields CASSRRGGSGNTIYF. The full variable domain, with the rest looked up from reference TRBV19 and TRBJ1-3, is DGGITQSPKYLFRKEGQNVTLSCEQNLNHDAMYWYRQDPGQGLRLIYYSQIVNDFQKGDIAEGYSVSREKKESFPLTVTSAQKNPTAFYLCASSRRGGSGNTIYFGEGSWLTVV.

As for this clone: The junction departs from germline at one end; a sequencing error may be responsible. The CDR3 loop reads CASSEGGWERRDF. DNA for the CDR3: TGTGCCAGCAGTGAAGGGGGGTGGGAACGCAGGGACTTC. V is TRBV2 and J is TRBJ2-5; the D gene could be TRBD1 or TRBD2 (5 bases each). There are 13 residues in the CDR3. Germline V gene data show CDR1 as SNHLY and CDR2 as FYNNEI.

This sequence joins TRBV5-1 and TRBJ2-1, with 8 bases aligning to TRBD1. J gave up 9 bases and V 0 bases, and 8 bases lay outside the gene matches. Germline CDR1 reads SGHRS; CDR2 reads YFSETQ. The CDR3 covers 15 residues. The CDR3 region has the DNA TGCGCCAGCAGCTTGGGACAGGGGACTCTTGGTGAGCAGTTCTTC. This gives the protein CASSLGQGTLGEQFF.

The genes are TRBV10-3 and TRBJ2-7; D unresolved. Germline V lookup: CDR1 ENHRY, CDR2 SYGVKD. V lost 0 bases, J lost 7 bases, and 4 bases lay in between. The CDR3 is made up of 11 amino acids. For the CDR3, the DNA is TGTGCCATCAGTGAGTCAGGGGAGCAGTACTTC. Its protein product is CAISESGEQYF.

The chain recombines TRBV18 with TRBJ2-5; possible D gene TRBD1, 5 bases. This CDR3 region has 14 residues. From germline, CDR1 is KGHSH and CDR2 LQKENI. V lost 5 bases to trimming and J lost 1 base, with 11 bases between them. The CDR3 DNA follows: TGTGCCAGCTCATCACAGGCCGGCCAAGAGACCCAGTACTTC. The encoded protein is CASSSQAGQETQYF.

The V call is TRBV7-9, the J call TRBJ1-1; TRBD1 aligns across 7 bases. The CDR3 consists of 16 residues. The junction had 14 bases not matched to a gene; V was cut back by 5 bases and J by 5 bases. CDR1 is SEHNR and CDR2 is FQNEAQ in the germline V gene (reference sequence). Written as DNA, the CDR3 is TGTGCCAGCAGCCAAAGACAGGGCCTGGTACGAACTGAAGCTTTCTTT. Translated, it gives CASSQRQGLVRTEAFF.

This rearrangement joins TRBV11-3 to TRBJ1-1; 9 bases line up with TRBD1. This CDR3 comprises 13 residues. V lost 5 bases, J lost 12 bases, and 10 bases stayed unmatched. The germline CDR1 and CDR2 sequences are SGHNT and YENEEA. For the CDR3, the DNA is TGTGCCAGCAGCCCCCACGAGGGACAGGGCCCTTTCTTT. It codes for CASSPHEGQGPFF.

The chain employs TRBV9 and TRBJ1-2; perhaps TRBD1 as D (5 bases). V lost 0 bases, J lost 2 bases, and 8 bases lay in between. The length of the CDR3 is 14 residues. In germline, CDR1 is SGDLS, CDR2 YYNGEE. CDR3 DNA: TGTGCCAGCAGCGTAGAGGCAGGGAACTATGGCTACACCTTC. It is translated as CASSVEAGNYGYTF.

The CDR3: CASSPRPSTSDTEAFF. The DNA for the CDR3 is TGCGCCAGCAGCCCCCGTCCCAGCACCTCCGACACTGAAGCTTTCTTT. The chain employs TRBV5-1 and TRBJ1-1; D not resolved. This CDR3 is built from 16 residues. The ends were cut back, 4 bases at V and 3 bases at J, with 19 bases in the middle. Germline V gene lookup returns CDR1 SGHRS and CDR2 YFSETQ.

The chain carries TRBV5-5 and TRBJ2-7; D gene ambiguous. Germline V gives CDR1 SGHKS, CDR2 YYEKEE (reference sequence). CDR3 length equals 15 residues. V was shortened by 6 bases and J by 0 bases, with 16 bases between the two germline ends. The CDR3 region has the DNA TGTGCCAGCACCCCCTGGGGATTTAGCTCCTACGAGCAGTACTTC. Translation: CASTPWGFSSYEQYF.

The rearrangement uses TRBV2 and TRBJ2-3, with TRBD2 matching over 13 bases. Losses at the gene ends were 6 bases for V and 4 bases for J; bases not matched to a gene: 4. The CDR3 is 15 amino acids. Per the germline V gene, CDR1 is SNHLY and CDR2 is FYNNEI. This CDR3 is CASRSGTSGADTQYF. CDR3 nucleotides: TGTGCCAGCAGATCTGGGACTAGCGGGGCAGATACGCAGTATTTT.

Only a few counts were recorded for this clone. V is TRBV7-2 and J is TRBJ1-6; unclear D gene. The CDR3 runs 13 residues. The V end was cut by 1 base, the J end by 9 bases, with 7 bases between. Looked up from germline, CDR1 is SGHTA and CDR2 is FQGNSA. The CDR3 DNA reads TGTGCCAGCAGCTTAGACCCGGCTTCACCCCTCCACTTT. It is translated as CASSLDPASPLHF.

The V call is TRBV6-1, the J call TRBJ1-2; possibly TRBD1 for D (6 bases). This CDR3 spans 14 amino acids. Between the trimmed V and J ends, which lost 2 bases and 7 bases, there was a span of 14 bases. From germline, CDR1 is MNHNS and CDR2 SASEGT. The CDR3: CASSEQGLGSGYTF. CDR3 nucleotide sequence: TGTGCCAGCAGTGAACAGGGGTTAGGGAGTGGCTACACCTTC.

The chain recombines TRBV4-1 with TRBJ2-7; 10 nucleotides agree with TRBD1. The germline V gene encodes CDR1 MGHRA and CDR2 YSYEKL. The CDR3 has 15 residues. After removal of 1 base from V and 2 bases from J, the junction contained 2 bases not matched to a gene. DNA of the CDR3: TGCGCCAGCAGCCAAGGACAGGGGGCTACCTACGAGCAGTACTTC. Its translation is CASSQGQGATYEQYF.

The chain links TRBV7-2 to TRBJ1-2, with D perhaps TRBD1 (5 bases). Germline loops: CDR1 SGHTA, CDR2 FQGNSA. The CDR3 contains 15 residues. V was pared by 4 bases and J by 0 bases, with 12 bases between. The DNA of the CDR3 is TGTGCCAGCAGCTCGGGACTGCTACCTAACTATGGCTACACCTTC. Amino acid sequence: CASSSGLLPNYGYTF.

A remark on this clone: Other DNA sequences in this sample translate to the same CDR3. The rearrangement joins TRBV11-2 to TRBJ2-7; 8 bases align to TRBD2. Germline V gives CDR1 SGHAT, CDR2 FQNNGV. The junction had 13 bases not matched to a gene; V was cut back by 1 base and J by 5 bases. The CDR3 is 17 residues long. CDR3 DNA sequence: TGTGCCAGCAGCTTAGGATCTTGGCGGGGGGTGGGTCACGAGCAGTACTTC. Translation gives CASSLGSWRGVGHEQYF.

The J gene is TRBJ2-1, the V gene TRBV5-8; 9 nucleotides match TRBD1. This CDR3 is 15 amino acids long. The V gene's germline CDR1 is SGHTS and CDR2 YDEGEE. The trim removed 4 bases at V and 6 bases at J, leaving 8 bases unmatched. CDR3 nucleotide sequence: TGTGCCAGCAGCCCCCGGGACAGGGCCCTCAATGAGCAGTTCTTC. Its translation: CASSPRDRALNEQFF.

The chain couples TRBV6-5 to TRBJ2-5, with TRBD2 identical over 8 bases. The trim removed 6 bases at V and 7 bases at J, leaving 7 bases unmatched. This CDR3 has 13 residues. Germline values: CDR1 MNHEY, CDR2 SVGAGI. CDR3 nucleotides: TGTGCCAGCAGAACGGGGGGGGGCCGGACCCAGTACTTC. It yields the protein CASRTGGGRTQYF.

V and J are TRBV28 and TRBJ2-1; 11 nucleotides align to TRBD2. From germline, CDR1 is MDHEN and CDR2 SYDVKM. CDR3 length equals 15 residues. The trim removed 2 bases at V and 10 bases at J, leaving 7 bases unmatched. DNA for the CDR3: TGTGCCAGCAGTTTAGGGCTAGCGGGGGGAAGAGAGCAGTTCTTC. Translating gives CASSLGLAGGREQFF.

The chain has TRBV4-2 and TRBJ2-3; 7 bases are a match to TRBD1. The CDR3 sequence is 13 residues long. Germline lookup yields CDR1 LGHNA and CDR2 YNFKEQ. V dropped 8 bases and J dropped 2; count of bases not matched to a gene: 4. CDR3 region: CASLGQNTDTQYF. The DNA of the CDR3 is TGTGCCAGCTTGGGACAGAACACAGATACGCAGTATTTT.

The J gene is TRBJ1-5, the V gene TRBV27, with D possibly matching TRBD1 (5 bases). The CDR3 is 13 amino acids. The germline V gene encodes CDR1 MNHEY and CDR2 SMNVEV (reference sequence). V was pared by 10 bases and J by 7 bases, with 17 bases between. CDR3 sequence (DNA): TGTGCCACTTCGACCATGGGGGACCAGCCCCAGCATTTT. It codes for CATSTMGDQPQHF.

This chain uses TRBV5-1 with TRBJ1-2, with D perhaps matching TRBD1 (5 bases). In germline, CDR1 is SGHRS, CDR2 YFSETQ. Trimming cost V 8 bases and J 0 bases, with 14 bases left between them. The CDR3 contains 14 residues. This chain's CDR3 is CASQQDTSNYGYTF. CDR3 bases: TGCGCCAGTCAACAGGATACTTCTAACTATGGCTACACCTTC.

V is TRBV6-4 and J is TRBJ2-7, with 7 bases that match TRBD2. The CDR3 contains 14 residues. The junction had 9 bases not matched to a gene; V was cut back by 4 bases and J by 6 bases. Germline assignment: CDR1 MRHNA and CDR2 SNTAGT. CDR3 sequence: CASSVGLGLGEQYF. The CDR3 DNA sequence: TGTGCCAGCAGTGTAGGACTAGGTCTCGGCGAGCAGTACTTC.

Notes on this clone: The CDR3 does not end in the conserved phenylalanine or tryptophan, so this is likely a read error. The chain employs TRBV5-1 and TRBJ1-6; a possible D gene is TRBD1 (6 bases). The CDR3 runs 15 residues. Deletions cut 0 bases from V and 10 bases from J, with 14 bases between. Germline V gene data show CDR1 as SGHRS and CDR2 as YFSETQ. The CDR3 nucleotides are TGCGCCAGCAGCTTGGGTGTTGGGGGCCGATCACCCCTCCACCTT. Residues: CASSLGVGGRSPLHL.

For this clone: The same CDR3 can be traced to other DNA sequences in this sample. The chain couples TRBV2 to TRBJ2-5; no firm D call. V was cut by 1 base and J by 4 bases, with 7 bases left in between. This CDR3 spans 13 amino acids. The germline V gene has CDR1 SNHLY and CDR2 FYNNEI. CDR3 loop: CASSEGFRETQYF. DNA of the CDR3: TGTGCCAGCAGTGAAGGATTTCGAGAGACCCAGTACTTC.

The V and J genes are TRBV19 and TRBJ1-4; D possibly corresponds to TRBD1 (6 bases). The germline CDR1 and CDR2 sequences are LNHDA and SQIVND (reference sequence). Between the trimmed V and J ends, which lost 11 bases and 6 bases, there was a span of 16 bases. The CDR3 consists of 13 residues. CDR3 sequence: CACSGGRHEKLFF. Written as DNA, the CDR3 is TGTGCCTGCTCCGGGGGGCGGCATGAAAAACTGTTTTTT.

This rearrangement joins TRBV11-3 to TRBJ2-5; 10 bases are a match to TRBD1. With 1 base clipped from V and 5 bases from J, the junction kept 1 base outside the gene matches. The V gene's germline CDR1 is SGHNT and CDR2 YENEEA. The CDR3 is 14 residues long. This CDR3 reads CASSLGGQGETQYF. The CDR3 DNA is TGTGCCAGCAGCTTAGGGGGACAGGGGGAGACCCAGTACTTC.

The V and J genes are TRBV2 and TRBJ1-2; TRBD1 might be the D (6 bases). Germline V gives CDR1 SNHLY, CDR2 FYNNEI. This CDR3 region has 13 residues. The V end lost 7 bases, the J end lost 3 bases, and 12 bases lay between the germline ends. CDR3 in amino acids: CASTPAGDYGYTF. CDR3 DNA sequence: TGTGCCAGCACCCCCGCAGGGGACTATGGCTACACCTTC.

The chain combines TRBV19 with TRBJ1-2, with D uncertain. The CDR3 is 16 amino acids. V was trimmed by 5 bases and J by 3 bases, leaving 19 bases between them. The germline CDR1 and CDR2 sequences are LNHDA and SQIVND (reference sequence). CDR3 protein: CASSSYRGSLDYGYTF. The CDR3 DNA reads as TGTGCCAGTAGTTCCTACCGTGGAAGTTTGGACTATGGCTACACCTTC.

The chain recombines TRBV9 with TRBJ1-4; a weak D match, TRBD1 (6 bases). V lost 4 bases, J lost 8 bases, and 15 bases lay in between. Per the germline V gene, CDR1 is SGDLS and CDR2 is YYNGEE. The CDR3 consists of 14 residues. The CDR3 region is CASSIQGNGEKLFF. CDR3 nucleotides: TGTGCCAGCAGCATACAGGGAAATGGCGAAAAACTGTTTTTT.

CDR3 residues: CASSNVWIGNEKLFF. In DNA, the CDR3 is TGTGCCAGTAGTAATGTTTGGATCGGCAATGAAAAACTGTTTTTT. V gene TRBV19 combines with J gene TRBJ1-4; D ambiguous. Trimming shortened V by 4 bases and J by 5 bases, and 14 bases separated the two germline ends. The CDR3 consists of 15 residues. Germline V gene sequence: CDR1 LNHDA, CDR2 SQIVND (reference sequence).